The next 14 T cell receptor beta chains were all read from a single sample in a study of cytomegalovirus exposure and HLA in healthy donors. The PCR was carried out with 60 Vbeta primers and 13 Jbeta primers. Assay used: immunoSEQ multiplex PCR; TCRdb lists only in-frame clones, some missing. This table lists 200,000 to 250,000 clones. Sequenced material: PBMCs. The origin of the receptors is a girl aged 2-10 years in good health and CMV-seropositive.

The chain carries TRBV5-1 and TRBJ2-7, with TRBD1 matching 11 bases. Per the germline V gene, CDR1 is SGHRS and CDR2 is YFSETQ. With 5 bases clipped from V and 4 bases from J, the junction kept 8 bases outside the gene matches. CDR3 length: 15 residues. CDR3 sequence reads: CASRRGQGGKYEQYF. The CDR3 DNA follows: TGCGCCAGCAGAAGGGGACAGGGGGGAAAGTACGAGCAGTACTTC.

The V call is TRBV6-1, the J call TRBJ1-2; TRBD1 matches at 7 bases. Germline values: CDR1 MNHNS, CDR2 SASEGT. J was trimmed by 8 bases and V by 0 bases; bases with no gene match: 0. This CDR3 has 12 residues. For the CDR3, the DNA is TGTGCCAGCAGTGAAGCGGACAGGGGCTACACCTTC. Its translation: CASSEADRGYTF.

V and J are TRBV14 and TRBJ1-1; TRBD1 might be the D (6 bases). V shed 2 bases and J shed 0 bases, with 10 bases lying between them. There are 15 residues in the CDR3. The germline gives CDR1 SGHDN, CDR2 FVKESK. CDR3 sequence reads: CASSQPRGLNTEAFF. Written as DNA, the CDR3 is TGTGCCAGCAGCCAACCCAGGGGCCTGAACACTGAAGCTTTCTTT.

This chain uses TRBV13 with TRBJ2-5; 7 bases align to TRBD1. V trimming: 5 bases; J trimming: 10 bases; junction bases outside the gene matches: 7. CDR1 PRHDT and CDR2 FYEKMQ come from the germline V gene (reference sequence). CDR3 length: 12 amino acids. CDR3 in amino acids: CASSPRGWDQYF. The CDR3 DNA follows: TGTGCCAGCAGCCCCAGGGGGTGGGACCAGTACTTC.

The chain employs TRBV6-1 and TRBJ2-7; no firm D call. Trimming took off 7 bases at V and 0 bases at J, with 16 bases between the two ends. The CDR3 length is 15 residues. Germline values: CDR1 MNHNS, CDR2 SASEGT. The CDR3 DNA reads TGTGCCAGCAAGCCCGGTCCCCTGAGCTCCTACGAGCAGTACTTC. This sequence encodes CASKPGPLSSYEQYF.

The chain employs TRBV2 and TRBJ1-2, with D possibly matching TRBD1 (5 bases). Trimming took off 5 bases at V and 4 bases at J, with 14 bases between the two ends. The CDR3 covers 14 residues. CDR1 and CDR2 (germline): SNHLY, FYNNEI. This CDR3 is CASSRLTGGYGYTF. The CDR3 DNA is TGTGCCAGCAGTCGATTAACAGGTGGCTATGGCTACACCTTC. The full variable domain, its missing parts supplied by reference TRBV2 and TRBJ1-2, is EPEVTQTPSHQVTQMGQEVILRCVPISNHLYFYWYRQILGQKVEFLVSFYNNEISEKSEIFDDQFSVERPDGSNFTLKIRSTKLEDSAMYFCASSRLTGGYGYTFGSGTRLTVV.

The chain has TRBV5-4 and TRBJ1-2, with 8 nucleotides matching TRBD1. CDR3 length: 15 amino acids. Germline V lookup: CDR1 SGHNT, CDR2 YYREEE (reference sequence). V shed 3 bases, J shed 7 bases, and the junction held 11 bases outside the gene matches. Written as DNA, the CDR3 is TGTGCCAGCAGCTCTCCGGGACAGGCCCCTTTTGGCTACACCTTC. Amino acids: CASSSPGQAPFGYTF.

This rearrangement joins TRBV5-1 to TRBJ2-3; D might be TRBD1 (6 bases). V gave up 0 bases and J gave up 0 bases, with 14 bases separating them. The length of the CDR3 is 17 residues. Germline CDR1 is SGHRS and CDR2 is YFSETQ. CDR3 sequence reads: CASSLARQATSTDTQYF. DNA for the CDR3: TGCGCCAGCAGCTTGGCCCGACAGGCCACTAGCACAGATACGCAGTATTTT.

The rearrangement joins TRBV18 to TRBJ1-5, with unresolved D. Trimming cost V 3 bases and J 6 bases, with 12 bases left between them. Germline-derived CDR1 and CDR2 are KGHSH and LQKENI. The CDR3 extends over 14 amino acids. In nucleotides, the CDR3 is TGTGCCAGCTCACCCGGGGATATTACTCAGCCCCAGCATTTT. It specifies CASSPGDITQPQHF.

The V and J genes are TRBV5-1 and TRBJ1-4; perhaps TRBD1 as D (5 bases). The length of the CDR3 is 13 residues. CDR1 SGHRS and CDR2 YFSETQ come from the germline V gene. The V end was cut by 0 bases, the J end by 8 bases, with 8 bases between. CDR3 sequence: CASSLAGGEKLFF. The CDR3 nucleotides read TGCGCCAGCAGCTTGGCCGGGGGGGAAAAACTGTTTTTT. The variable domain in full, completed from reference TRBV5-1 and TRBJ1-4, reads KAGVTQTPRYLIKTRGQQVTLSCSPISGHRSVSWYQQTPGQGLQFLFEYFSETQRNKGNFPGRFSGRQFSNSRSEMNVSTLELGDSALYLCASSLAGGEKLFFGSGTQLSVL.

Worth noting for this clone: At one of its ends the junction is not consistent with the germline gene, which may arise from a read error. V gene TRBV7-9 combines with J gene TRBJ2-5, with D perhaps matching TRBD1 (5 bases). The germline V gene has CDR1 SEHNR and CDR2 FQNEAQ (reference sequence). The CDR3 totals 14 residues. CDR3 sequence reads: CASSLAGALSIRNF. CDR3 nucleotide sequence: TGTGCCAGCAGCTTAGCAGGGGCTTTAAGTATTAGGAACTTC.

The gene calls are TRBV6-5 and TRBJ1-2; D gene ambiguous. Trimming stripped 6 bases from V and 5 bases from J, with 16 bases between. Germline V gene lookup returns CDR1 MNHEY and CDR2 SVGAGI. The CDR3 extends over 14 amino acids. This chain's CDR3 is CASRPTEALYGYTF. DNA of the CDR3: TGTGCCAGCAGACCCACGGAGGCCCTATATGGCTACACCTTC.

This chain joins TRBV2 and TRBJ1-2; 11 bases line up with TRBD1. This CDR3 is 16 amino acids long. With V trimmed by 9 bases and J by 4 bases, 13 bases remained unmatched. Germline assignment: CDR1 SNHLY and CDR2 FYNNEI. CDR3 in amino acids: CASEGQGVSRLYGYTF. CDR3 nucleotide sequence: TGTGCCAGTGAGGGACAGGGGGTTTCTCGGCTCTATGGCTACACCTTC. The full variable domain, in which reference TRBV2 and TRBJ1-2 provide the parts outside the CDR3, is EPEVTQTPSHQVTQMGQEVILRCVPISNHLYFYWYRQILGQKVEFLVSFYNNEISEKSEIFDDQFSVERPDGSNFTLKIRSTKLEDSAMYFCASEGQGVSRLYGYTFGSGTRLTVV.

V usage is TRBV27 and J usage is TRBJ2-3; D is undetermined. The CDR3 has 13 amino acids. V was clipped by 2 bases and J by 2 bases, with 5 bases between them. The germline CDR1 and CDR2 sequences are MNHEY and SMNVEV (reference sequence). In nucleotides, the CDR3 is TGTGCCAGCAGTTTAACATACACAGATACGCAGTATTTT. Its translation: CASSLTYTDTQYF.